The next 5 T cell receptor beta chains were all read from a single sample in a study of vaccination and CD4 T cells after COVID-19. Specified treatment: approximately nine-day PBMC culture with coronavirus spike peptide pools or control peptides (ViraFEST assay). These TCRs are of unknown antigen specificity. CD4+ T cells that had been cultured provided DNA sequenced with the Oncomine TCR Beta short-read assay. TCRdb reprocessed the PCR reads via MiXCR and lists one record per CDR3 protein. The data show about 17,000 distinct CDR3 sequences, 45% seen once. Source: CD4+ T cells from blood, cultured in vitro, taken before SARS-CoV-2 vaccination. Every receptor here comes from a human donor who received a COVID-19 vaccine.

The genes are TRBV6-1 and TRBJ1-6; D is unclear. The germline CDR1 and CDR2 sequences are MNHNS and SASEGT. The CDR3 extends over 15 amino acids. Trimming took off 6 bases at V and 9 bases at J, with 18 bases between the two ends. The CDR3 region is CASSSRDPAISPLHF. In DNA, the CDR3 is TGTGCCAGCAGCTCGCGCGACCCAGCGATTTCACCCCTCCACTTT.

This clonotype turned up a few times. The rearrangement joins TRBV24-1 to TRBJ1-5; 9 positions match TRBD1. The CDR3 totals 17 residues. Per the germline V gene, CDR1 is KGHDR and CDR2 is SFDVKD. The V gene end was trimmed by 9 bases and the J gene end by 0 bases; junction bases not matched to a gene: 11. CDR3 in DNA: TGTGCCACCTCCGGGACAGGGTCGATTAATAGCAATCAGCCCCAGCATTTT. It is translated as CATSGTGSINSNQPQHF.

The chain links TRBV19 to TRBJ1-1; the match to TRBD1 covers 7 bases. Germline lookup yields CDR1 LNHDA and CDR2 SQIVND (reference sequence). V lost 6 bases and J lost 6; bases outside the gene matches: 7. CDR3 length: 13 amino acids. The CDR3 DNA follows: TGTGCCAGTAGGAGGGACAGACAAGCTGAAGCTTTCTTT. Protein sequence: CASRRDRQAEAFF.

V gene TRBV2 combines with J gene TRBJ2-3; the match to TRBD2 covers 9 bases. V shed 5 bases and J 3 bases; nucleotides not matched to a gene: 6. Germline V gene data show CDR1 as SNHLY and CDR2 as FYNNEI. This CDR3 comprises 15 residues. The CDR3 here is CASSNSGGLTDTQYF. CDR3 nucleotide sequence: TGTGCCAGCAGTAATAGCGGGGGCCTAACAGATACGCAGTATTTT. Based on the CDR3 plus reference TRBV2 and TRBJ2-3, the full variable domain is EPEVTQTPSHQVTQMGQEVILRCVPISNHLYFYWYRQILGQKVEFLVSFYNNEISEKSEIFDDQFSVERPDGSNFTLKIRSTKLEDSAMYFCASSNSGGLTDTQYFGPGTRLTVL.

The V call is TRBV2, the J call TRBJ2-4, with 9 bases that match TRBD2. The CDR3 length is 15 residues. Germline CDR1 and CDR2: SNHLY and FYNNEI. V was pared by 10 bases and J by 0 bases, with 7 bases of the junction left unmatched. The CDR3 DNA sequence: TGTGCCATGCGGGGGGGCGATCTAGCCAAAAACATTCAGTACTTC. It specifies CAMRGGDLAKNIQYF.